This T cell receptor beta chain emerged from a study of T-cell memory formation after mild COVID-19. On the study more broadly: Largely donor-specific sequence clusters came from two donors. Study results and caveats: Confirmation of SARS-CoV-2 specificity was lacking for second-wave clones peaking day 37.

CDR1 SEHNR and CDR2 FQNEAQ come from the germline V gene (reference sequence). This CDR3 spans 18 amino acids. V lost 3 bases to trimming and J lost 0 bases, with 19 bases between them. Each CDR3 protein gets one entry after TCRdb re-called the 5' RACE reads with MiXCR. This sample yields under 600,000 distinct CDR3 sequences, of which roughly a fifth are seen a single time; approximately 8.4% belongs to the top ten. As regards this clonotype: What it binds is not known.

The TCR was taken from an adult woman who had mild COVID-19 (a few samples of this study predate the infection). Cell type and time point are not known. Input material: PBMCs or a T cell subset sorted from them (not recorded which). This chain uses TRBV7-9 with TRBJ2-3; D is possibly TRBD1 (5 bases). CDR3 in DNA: TGTGCCAGCAGCTTCCCACCTAAGGACATACGCAGCACAGATACGCAGTATTTT. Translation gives CASSFPPKDIRSTDTQYF.